These T cell receptor beta chains were read from a single sample in a study of T cells in Graves' hyperthyroidism and ophthalmopathy. TCRdb passed the multiplex PCR reads through MiXCR, listing each CDR3 protein once. This table has roughly 500,000 distinct CDR3 sequences, 15% to 20% appearing once. Source material: blood. These receptors all come from a woman aged 25 to 39 with Graves' ophthalmopathy. Both conserved end residues are part of each CDR3. A D gene is named only where the DNA matches it firmly. Clone size is shown for a subset of rows, as once, few, many or a class of expanded clone.

V,size,J,D,DNA,CDR3
TRBV7-8,many,TRBJ2-7,TRBD2,TGTGCCAGCAGCTTAAGGTCCCAGCGGGAATCCTACGAGCAGTACTTC,CASSLRSQRESYEQYF
TRBV20-1,few,TRBJ1-2,NA,TGCAGTGCTAGAGTCCCGGCCAGGGATGAATATGACTATGGCTACACCTTC,CSARVPARDEYDYGYTF
TRBV12-3/TRBV12-4,many,TRBJ2-7,NA,TGTGCCAGCAGTTTACGACAGGCAGCCTACGAGCAGTACTTC,CASSLRQAAYEQYF
TRBV4-3,many,TRBJ2-7,NA,TGCGCCAGCAGCCAGGGGGGCGGACTTTACTACGAGCAGTACTTC,CASSQGGGLYYEQYF
TRBV28,many,TRBJ2-3,NA,TGTGCCAGCAGTTTCCAGGGCCAAGGGACAGATACGCAGTATTTT,CASSFQGQGTDTQYF
TRBV20-1,many,TRBJ2-1,TRBD2,TGCAGTGCTAGGCCTCCCGGCGGGAGGAATTACAATGAGCAGTTCTTC,CSARPPGGRNYNEQFF
TRBV6-9,once,TRBJ1-2,TRBD1,TGTGCCAGCAGTTCAGACGGGACAGTGCTCTATGGCTACACCTTC,CASSSDGTVLYGYTF
TRBV7-8,many,TRBJ2-3,NA,TGTGCCAGCAGCTTTATTCAGGACGACCTTGACACAGATACGCAGTATTTT,CASSFIQDDLDTDTQYF
TRBV4-3,NA,TRBJ2-2,TRBD2,TGCGCCAGCAGCCAAATACGACTAGCGGGAGGGTTTCAGAACACCGGGGAGCTGTTTTTT,CASSQIRLAGGFQNTGELFF
TRBV4-2,few,TRBJ2-7,TRBD2,TGTGCCAGCAGCCAAGAAGTGAGCGGGAGTCGTTACGAGCAGTACTTC,CASSQEVSGSRYEQYF